The 15 T cell receptor beta chains listed next were all sequenced from one sample in a study of blood T cell repertoires in COVID-19. The data were produced by immunoSEQ multiplex PCR, yet TCRdb's version contains in-frame clones alone and is incomplete. The sample carries about 73,000 clones, roughly nine tenths recorded once. Sequencing used peripheral blood. The receptors come from a man older than 75 with acute or convalescent COVID-19.

V gene TRBV18 combines with J gene TRBJ2-5; D perhaps matches TRBD2 (6 bases). Germline V CDR1 and CDR2: KGHSH, LQKENI. Deletions cut 3 bases from V and 5 bases from J, with 10 bases between. The CDR3 loop spans 13 amino acids. The CDR3 loop is CASSPRTMETQYF. The DNA of the CDR3 is TGTGCCAGCTCACCTCGGACTATGGAGACCCAGTACTTC.

The CDR3 region is CASSYGGNTEAFF. DNA for the CDR3: TGTGCCAGCAGTTACGGCGGAAACACTGAAGCTTTCTTT. The rearrangement links TRBV6-5 to TRBJ1-1; no definite D call. The CDR3 runs 13 residues. The germline CDR1 and CDR2 sequences are MNHEY and SVGAGI. The germline V and J ends were trimmed by 2 bases and 2 bases, with 6 bases remaining between them.

The chain joins TRBV6-1 to TRBJ1-5, with D unclear. V lost 3 bases, J lost 1 base, and 7 bases lay in between. This CDR3 region has 14 residues. Per germline, CDR1 MNHNS and CDR2 SASEGT. For the CDR3, the DNA is TGTGCCAGCAGTGAGACGGGGAGCAATCAGCCCCAGCATTTT. It encodes CASSETGSNQPQHF.

V gene TRBV7-2 combines with J gene TRBJ2-7, with 8 bases identical to TRBD2. Germline V lookup: CDR1 SGHTA, CDR2 FQGNSA. V lost 5 bases, J lost 2 bases, and 11 bases stayed unmatched. CDR3 size: 16 residues. The CDR3 loop reads CASSHPPSGLPYEQYF. The DNA for the CDR3 is TGTGCCAGCAGCCACCCCCCTAGCGGGCTTCCCTACGAGCAGTACTTC.

The CDR3 is CASSDRDGTEAFF. The CDR3 coding sequence is TGTGCCAGCAGCGACAGGGACGGCACTGAAGCTTTCTTT. The rearrangement links TRBV3-1 (or the pseudogene TRBV3-2) to TRBJ1-1, with 7 bases matching TRBD1. Germline loops: CDR1 LGHDT, CDR2 YNNKEL (reference sequence). There are 13 residues in the CDR3. The trim removed 5 bases at V and 4 bases at J, leaving 4 bases unmatched.

The chain uses TRBV11-3 and TRBJ2-3; 8 bases fit TRBD2. The CDR3 extends over 15 amino acids. Trimming at V came to 0 bases and at J to 4 bases, leaving 3 bases not matched to a gene. Germline V gene lookup returns CDR1 SGHNT and CDR2 YENEEA. CDR3: CASSLDGRAADTQYF. In nucleotides, the CDR3 is TGTGCCAGCAGCTTAGACGGGAGGGCAGCAGATACGCAGTATTTT.

This chain uses TRBV5-8 with TRBJ2-1, with TRBD1 matching 9 bases. The CDR3 runs to 15 residues. V lost 6 bases and J lost 4; bases outside the gene matches: 8. From germline, CDR1 is SGHTS and CDR2 YDEGEE. The CDR3 bases are TGTGCCAGCACCTCCGGGACAGGGAATTACAATGAGCAGTTCTTC. Translation: CASTSGTGNYNEQFF.

This sequence joins TRBV7-6 and TRBJ2-6; 8 bases align to TRBD1. The junction had 13 bases not matched to a gene; V was cut back by 5 bases and J by 4 bases. Germline loops: CDR1 SGHVS, CDR2 FNYEAQ. This CDR3 is 18 amino acids long. The CDR3 loop reads CASSQGAGFYSGANVLTF. CDR3 nucleotides: TGTGCCAGCAGCCAGGGGGCGGGGTTCTATTCCGGGGCCAACGTCCTGACTTTC. Combining the CDR3 with reference TRBV7-6 and TRBJ2-6 gives the whole variable domain GAGVSQSPRYKVTKRGQDVALRCDPISGHVSLYWYRQALGQGPEFLTYFNYEAQQDKSGLPNDRFSAERPEGSISTLTIQRTEQRDSAMYRCASSQGAGFYSGANVLTFGAGSRLTVL.

The CDR3 reads CASSPRPDDQPQHF. The CDR3 coding sequence is TGTGCCAGCTCACCACGGCCAGATGATCAGCCCCAGCATTTT. The rearrangement uses TRBV18 and TRBJ1-5; D is undetermined. Germline CDR1 KGHSH, CDR2 LQKENI. The CDR3 covers 14 residues. V gave up 1 base and J gave up 5 bases, with 9 bases separating them.

This clone appeared a single time. This chain connects TRBV30 to TRBJ1-1; TRBD1 agrees at 7 bases. V gave up 2 bases and J gave up 7 bases; unmatched junction bases: 7. The CDR3 extends over 13 amino acids. Germline lookup yields CDR1 GTSNPN and CDR2 SVGIG (reference sequence). The CDR3 is CAWSFTGAGEAFF. CDR3 nucleotide sequence: TGTGCCTGGAGTTTTACAGGGGCGGGTGAAGCTTTCTTT. Looking up the rest from reference TRBV30 and TRBJ1-1 gives the full variable domain: SQTIHQWPATLVQPVGSPLSLECTVEGTSNPNLYWYRQAAGRGLQLLFYSVGIGQISSEVPQNLSASRPQDRQFILSSKKLLLSDSGFYLCAWSFTGAGEAFFGQGTRLTVV.

The chain is built from TRBV7-3 and TRBJ1-2; D remains unclear. The CDR3 contains 13 residues. Germline CDR1 reads SGHTA; CDR2 reads FQGTGA. Trimming stripped 2 bases from V and 4 bases from J, with 8 bases between. The CDR3, as DNA: TGTGCCAGCAGCTTATATGGCGGCTATGGCTACACCTTC. It translates to CASSLYGGYGYTF. Complete variable domain (other parts from reference TRBV7-3 and TRBJ1-2): GAGVSQTPSNKVTEKGKYVELRCDPISGHTALYWYRQSLGQGPEFLIYFQGTGAADDSGLPNDRFFAVRPEGSVSTLKIQRTERGDSAVYLCASSLYGGYGYTFGSGTRLTVV.

The chain uses TRBV28 and TRBJ2-3, with TRBD2 matching 10 bases. The junction had 5 bases not matched to a gene; V was cut back by 4 bases and J by 4 bases. This CDR3 region has 15 residues. Germline lookup yields CDR1 MDHEN and CDR2 SYDVKM. CDR3 coding DNA: TGTGCCAGCAGTTCCCCGGGACTAGCGTCAGATACGCAGTATTTT. It translates to CASSSPGLASDTQYF.

V gene TRBV19 combines with J gene TRBJ1-5; D is possibly TRBD1 (5 bases). The V gene's germline CDR1 is LNHDA and CDR2 SQIVND (reference sequence). CDR3 length: 15 residues. Trimming cost V 6 bases and J 2 bases, with 14 bases left between them. CDR3 region: CASRGRGNGNQPQHF. CDR3 in DNA: TGTGCCAGTAGGGGGCGCGGGAATGGCAATCAGCCCCAGCATTTT. Full variable domain (remainder filled in from reference TRBV19 and TRBJ1-5): DGGITQSPKYLFRKEGQNVTLSCEQNLNHDAMYWYRQDPGQGLRLIYYSQIVNDFQKGDIAEGYSVSREKKESFPLTVTSAQKNPTAFYLCASRGRGNGNQPQHFGDGTRLSIL.

CDR3 DNA: TGTGCCAGCAGCCAGGCTCCGGTTGGGGCCAACGTCCTGACTTTC. This translates into CASSQAPVGANVLTF. This chain joins TRBV5-6 and TRBJ2-6; no clear D gene. Germline V gives CDR1 SGHDT, CDR2 YYEEEE. The CDR3 runs 15 residues. The ends were cut back, 4 bases at V and 3 bases at J, with 11 bases in the middle.

The V and J genes are TRBV7-9 and TRBJ2-5; a weak D match, TRBD1 (7 bases). V lost 1 base, J lost 5 bases, and 14 bases lay in between. Looked up from germline, CDR1 is SEHNR and CDR2 is FQNEAQ (reference sequence). There are 15 residues in the CDR3. The CDR3 DNA is TGTGCCAGCAGCTTAGATGGCAGGGGGAGGGAGACCCAGTACTTC. Translation gives CASSLDGRGRETQYF.